Shown below are 25 T cell receptor beta chains from a single sample sequenced in a study of blood T cell repertoires in COVID-19. Generated by immunoSEQ multiplex PCR, the TCRdb table keeps only in-frame clones and is missing some. The sample records 250,000 to 350,000 clones, over 75% being singletons. Material: peripheral blood. Receptor source: a woman aged 50 to 60 with active or convalescent COVID-19.

The chain recombines TRBV27 with TRBJ1-1; 8 nucleotides agree with TRBD1. J was trimmed by 0 bases and V by 3 bases; bases with no gene match: 3. The germline gives CDR1 MNHEY, CDR2 SMNVEV (reference sequence). The CDR3 is 15 residues long. CDR3 amino acids: CASSFTGGMNTEAFF. The CDR3 coding sequence is TGTGCCAGCAGTTTTACAGGGGGTATGAACACTGAAGCTTTCTTT.

The chain combines TRBV10-1 with TRBJ2-5; D unclear. The length of the CDR3 is 12 residues. Germline V gene sequence: CDR1 WNHNN, CDR2 SYGVQD (reference sequence). V dropped 5 bases and J dropped 5 bases, with 9 bases sitting between them. The CDR3, as DNA: TGCGCCAGCAGTCCGGGTCGGGAGACCCAGTACTTC. The encoded protein is CASSPGRETQYF.

The rearrangement links TRBV10-1 to TRBJ2-5, with 8 bases aligning to TRBD1. Germline V gene data show CDR1 as WNHNN and CDR2 as SYGVQD (reference sequence). Trimming removed 2 bases from V and 3 bases from J; junction bases left unmatched: 5. This CDR3 spans 15 amino acids. CDR3 coding DNA: TGCGCCAGCAGTGAGGAGGACAGGGTCGAAGAGACCCAGTACTTC. It is translated as CASSEEDRVEETQYF.

The chain combines TRBV9 with TRBJ2-3, with 12 bases fitting TRBD2. The CDR3 has 16 amino acids. V shed 0 bases, J shed 1 base, and the junction held 0 bases outside the gene matches. Germline values: CDR1 SGDLS, CDR2 YYNGEE. CDR3 in DNA: TGTGCCAGCAGCGTAGGACTAGCGGGAGGCACAGATACGCAGTATTTT. This encodes CASSVGLAGGTDTQYF.

This chain joins TRBV7-3 and TRBJ2-1; perhaps TRBD1 as D (6 bases). Per germline, CDR1 SGHTA and CDR2 FQGTGA. This CDR3 region has 17 residues. V lost 3 bases and J 2 bases, leaving 17 bases between the germline ends. The CDR3 DNA follows: TGTGCCAGCAGCTTTAAAGCACAGGGTATCGCCTACAATGAGCAGTTCTTC. Protein sequence: CASSFKAQGIAYNEQFF.

This clone has just one count. The CDR3 DNA follows: TGTGCCAGCAGTTCGGGACAGCGGGGGAGCTCCTATAATTCACCCCTCCACTTT. Translated, it gives CASSSGQRGSSYNSPLHF. The V call is TRBV28, the J call TRBJ1-6; 7 bases line up with TRBD1. The junction had 9 bases not matched to a gene; V was cut back by 4 bases and J by 0 bases. This CDR3 is built from 18 residues. CDR1 and CDR2 (germline): MDHEN, SYDVKM.

The chain joins TRBV28 to TRBJ2-7; TRBD2 aligns across 7 bases. Trimming took 6 bases from V and 2 from J; bases not matched to a gene: 4. The CDR3 has 13 residues. Germline values: CDR1 MDHEN, CDR2 SYDVKM. CDR3 coding DNA: TGTGCCAGCAGGACTAGCTCGACCTACGAGCAGTACTTC. This gives the protein CASRTSSTYEQYF.

The chain is built from TRBV9 and TRBJ2-3; tentatively, D is TRBD2 (5 bases). The CDR3 length is 14 residues. Germline CDR1 SGDLS, CDR2 YYNGEE. V shed 4 bases and J shed 0 bases, with 9 bases lying between them. CDR3 sequence reads: CASSPGFSTDTQYF. CDR3 bases: TGTGCCAGCAGCCCGGGGTTTAGCACAGATACGCAGTATTTT.

The chain combines TRBV9 with TRBJ1-1; D is uncertain. The CDR3 spans 11 residues. Trimming left V 4 bases short and J 11 bases short, with 12 bases between. The germline gives CDR1 SGDLS, CDR2 YYNGEE. CDR3 residues: CASSTITRAFF. In DNA, the CDR3 is TGTGCCAGCAGCACCATTACCAGGGCTTTCTTT.

This chain connects TRBV12-5 to TRBJ1-2, with D tentatively TRBD1 (6 bases). The CDR3 has 19 residues. V shed 6 bases and J shed 2 bases, with 28 bases lying between them. Per germline, CDR1 LGHNT and CDR2 FRNRAP. The CDR3 nucleotides read TGTGCTAGTGGCCGGCCTACCGTACCCGGGACACCTGTCAACTATGGCTACACCTTC. It codes for CASGRPTVPGTPVNYGYTF. The whole variable domain, remainder taken from reference TRBV12-5 and TRBJ1-2, is DARVTQTPRHKVTEMGQEVTMRCQPILGHNTVFWYRQTMMQGLELLAYFRNRAPLDDSGMPKDRFSAEMPDATLATLKIQPSEPRDSAVYFCASGRPTVPGTPVNYGYTFGSGTRLTVV.

The CDR3 DNA reads as TGTGCCAGCAGCTTGTCATACAGCTACGAGCAGTACTTC. It specifies CASSLSYSYEQYF. V usage is TRBV7-2 and J usage is TRBJ2-7; no firm D call. Germline-derived CDR1 and CDR2 are SGHTA and FQGNSA. Trimming took off 3 bases at V and 3 bases at J, with 9 bases between the two ends. This CDR3 spans 13 amino acids.

The V call is TRBV11-3, the J call TRBJ1-2, with 10 bases lining up with TRBD1. CDR3 size: 17 residues. Per the germline V gene, CDR1 is SGHNT and CDR2 is YENEEA. The trim removed 3 bases at V and 2 bases at J, leaving 9 bases unmatched. The CDR3 spells CASSLFGDRGSNYGYTF. CDR3 DNA sequence: TGTGCCAGCAGCTTGTTTGGGGACAGGGGATCGAACTATGGCTACACCTTC.

This clone turned up a few times. The rearrangement links TRBV5-1 to TRBJ2-3; D possibly corresponds to TRBD2 (5 bases). V was pared by 3 bases and J by 2 bases, with 7 bases between. The germline V gene has CDR1 SGHRS and CDR2 YFSETQ. The CDR3 has 13 residues. Here the CDR3 reads CASSWTFTDTQYF. In DNA form, the CDR3 reads TGCGCCAGCAGCTGGACTTTCACAGATACGCAGTATTTT. Together with reference TRBV5-1 and TRBJ2-3, the CDR3 gives the full variable domain: KAGVTQTPRYLIKTRGQQVTLSCSPISGHRSVSWYQQTPGQGLQFLFEYFSETQRNKGNFPGRFSGRQFSNSRSEMNVSTLELGDSALYLCASSWTFTDTQYFGPGTRLTVL.

The chain has TRBV6-1 and TRBJ2-1; the D gene is possibly TRBD2 (6 bases). V was pared by 5 bases and J by 10 bases, with 9 bases between. The CDR3 contains 11 residues. Germline CDR1 is MNHNS and CDR2 is SASEGT. Here the CDR3 reads CASSRTNEQFF. The CDR3 bases are TGTGCCAGCAGTCGGACTAACGAGCAGTTCTTC.

V is TRBV6-2 or TRBV6-3 and J is TRBJ2-3, with 7 nucleotides matching TRBD2. V dropped 4 bases and J dropped 0; count of bases not matched to a gene: 1. Germline CDR1 is MNHEY and CDR2 is SVGEGT. The CDR3 is 14 residues long. CDR3 loop: CASSSGGSTDTQYF. CDR3 coding DNA: TGTGCCAGCAGTTCGGGGGGAAGCACAGATACGCAGTATTTT.

This chain connects TRBV7-9 to TRBJ1-2, with D uncertain. The V gene's germline CDR1 is SEHNR and CDR2 FQNEAQ (reference sequence). CDR3 size: 14 residues. Trimming shortened V by 3 bases and J by 4 bases, and 12 bases separated the two germline ends. CDR3 in amino acids: CASSFSTNPYGYTF. Written as DNA, the CDR3 is TGTGCCAGCAGCTTCTCGACAAATCCCTATGGCTACACCTTC.

This chain joins TRBV4-3 and TRBJ1-2; 9 bases fit TRBD1. With V trimmed by 4 bases and J by 8 bases, 11 bases remained unmatched. This CDR3 has 15 amino acids. The germline V gene encodes CDR1 LGHNA and CDR2 YSLEER. This chain's CDR3 is CASSLPTGGDLGYTF. CDR3 sequence (DNA): TGCGCCAGCAGCCTACCAACAGGGGGCGATCTCGGCTACACCTTC.

CDR3 amino acids: CASSQESQEAFF. CDR3 DNA sequence: TGCGCCAGCAGCCAAGAAAGCCAAGAAGCTTTCTTT. V is TRBV4-1 and J is TRBJ1-1; no definite D call. This CDR3 spans 12 amino acids. The V gene's germline CDR1 is MGHRA and CDR2 YSYEKL. Trimming pared 0 bases from V and 8 bases from J, leaving 7 bases between.

CDR3 sequence: CASSLAGPDYGYTF. In DNA form, the CDR3 reads TGTGCCAGCAGCCTAGCTGGCCCGGACTATGGCTACACCTTC. The chain couples TRBV5-6 to TRBJ1-2; D not resolved. Deletions cut 4 bases from V and 3 bases from J, with 13 bases between. Germline V CDR1 and CDR2: SGHDT, YYEEEE. The CDR3 has 14 amino acids.

The V gene is TRBV18, the J gene TRBJ1-6, with a tentative D call TRBD1 (6 bases). Trimming took 3 bases from V and 5 from J, leaving 11 bases between them. Germline V gene lookup returns CDR1 KGHSH and CDR2 LQKENI. The CDR3 contains 15 residues. CDR3 coding DNA: TGTGCCAGCTCACCGCGGACAGATAATAATTCACCCCTCCACTTT. Amino acid sequence: CASSPRTDNNSPLHF.

The V gene is TRBV5-1, the J gene TRBJ2-2, with D perhaps matching TRBD1 (5 bases). There are 15 residues in the CDR3. The V and J ends lost 0 bases and 3 bases respectively, with 9 bases between them. CDR1 and CDR2 from the germline V gene are SGHRS and YFSETQ. In DNA, the CDR3 is TGCGCCAGCAGCTTGGGACAGTTTGACACCGGGGAGCTGTTTTTT. Protein: CASSLGQFDTGELFF.

V is TRBV7-3 and J is TRBJ1-1, with D maybe TRBD1 (5 bases). This CDR3 spans 14 amino acids. The V and J ends lost 2 bases and 4 bases respectively, with 11 bases between them. Germline-derived CDR1 and CDR2 are SGHTA and FQGTGA. The CDR3 loop reads CASSLSDSRTEAFF. In DNA form, the CDR3 reads TGTGCCAGCAGCTTATCAGACAGCCGCACTGAAGCTTTCTTT. The whole variable domain, remainder taken from reference TRBV7-3 and TRBJ1-1, is GAGVSQTPSNKVTEKGKYVELRCDPISGHTALYWYRQSLGQGPEFLIYFQGTGAADDSGLPNDRFFAVRPEGSVSTLKIQRTERGDSAVYLCASSLSDSRTEAFFGQGTRLTVV.

The chain employs TRBV23-1 and TRBJ2-7; 10 bases are a match to TRBD1. TRBV23-1 is an open reading frame whose function is uncertain. The junction had 8 bases not matched to a gene; V was cut back by 4 bases and J by 2 bases. The CDR3 loop spans 16 amino acids. CDR3 nucleotide sequence: TGCGCCAGCAGTCCCTGGACCGGGACAGGGGCCTACGAGCAGTACTTC. Translating it yields CASSPWTGTGAYEQYF.

This chain joins TRBV7-8 and TRBJ2-4; 7 bases are shared with TRBD1. J was trimmed by 7 bases and V by 5 bases; bases with no gene match: 5. This CDR3 contains 13 residues. The germline V gene has CDR1 SGHVS and CDR2 FQNEAQ. CDR3 DNA: TGTGCCAGCAGCCGCCTGACAGGGAACATTCAGTACTTC. This translates into CASSRLTGNIQYF.

V is TRBV29-1 and J is TRBJ1-2; 7 positions agree with TRBD1. The trim removed 7 bases at V and 6 bases at J, leaving 11 bases unmatched. The germline V gene encodes CDR1 SQVTM and CDR2 ANQGSEA. CDR3 length: 13 amino acids. CDR3 coding DNA: TGCAGCGCCCTTAAGGGACAGACGGATGGCTACACCTTC. Its protein is CSALKGQTDGYTF.